Listed here are 29 T cell receptor beta chains from one sample, sequenced in a study of cytomegalovirus exposure and HLA in healthy donors (dated by TCRdb to 2017 to 2019). The library was built by means of the immunoSEQ multiplex PCR assay. For the multiplex PCR, a mixture combining 60 forward primers for TCR Vbeta segments and 13 reverse primers for TCR Jbeta segments was used. TCRdb holds this immuneACCESS table with in-frame rearrangements only. Some clones are missing; in checked studies, unresolved V genes explain under half, and the rest has no known cause. The sample has under 200,000 clones on record. The ten largest clones capture 0.7% to 0.8% of the sample. The source material was PBMCs. The receptors derive from a woman younger than 35 in good health and CMV-seropositive.

This chain connects TRBV4-3 to TRBJ2-7; no definite D call. Germline CDR1 is LGHNA and CDR2 is YSLEER. Trimming took off 1 base at V and 1 base at J, with 11 bases between the two ends. The CDR3 totals 15 residues. The CDR3 DNA follows: TGCGCCAGCAGCCAAGCTAGGCAAGTATCCTACGAGCAGTACTTC. Amino acid sequence: CASSQARQVSYEQYF.

This sequence joins TRBV13 and TRBJ1-2; maybe TRBD1 (6 bases). Germline loops: CDR1 PRHDT, CDR2 FYEKMQ (reference sequence). The CDR3 totals 15 residues. V gave up 5 bases and J gave up 5 bases, with 18 bases separating them. CDR3 sequence reads: CASSQPGRGNYGYTF. The DNA of the CDR3 is TGTGCCAGCAGCCAACCGGGCAGGGGAAATTATGGCTACACCTTC.

The chain links TRBV27 to TRBJ1-3; possible D gene TRBD1, 6 bases. Trimming stripped 6 bases from V and 0 bases from J, with 6 bases between. CDR3 length: 13 amino acids. CDR1 and CDR2 (germline): MNHEY, SMNVEV (reference sequence). The CDR3 sequence: CASSRGSGNTIYF. In DNA form, the CDR3 reads TGTGCCAGCAGCAGGGGCTCTGGAAACACCATATATTTT.

The chain uses TRBV15 and TRBJ1-2; D is ambiguous. Germline V gene data show CDR1 as LNHNV and CDR2 as YYDKDF (reference sequence). There are 14 residues in the CDR3. V was clipped by 0 bases and J by 0 bases, with 5 bases between them. The CDR3 DNA is TGTGCCACCAGCAGAGAAGAGACTAACTATGGCTACACCTTC. It translates to CATSREETNYGYTF. Full variable domain (outside the CDR3, taken from reference TRBV15 and TRBJ1-2): DAMVIQNPRYQVTQFGKPVTLSCSQTLNHNVMYWYQQKSSQAPKLLFHYYDKDFNNEADTPDNFQSRRPNTSFCFLDIRSPGLGDTAMYLCATSREETNYGYTFGSGTRLTVV.

The V and J genes are TRBV18 and TRBJ1-3; 7 nucleotides match TRBD1. The J segment lost 2 bases and the V segment lost 4 bases, leaving 14 bases of the junction unmatched. CDR1 is KGHSH, CDR2 LQKENI, per germline. The CDR3 contains 18 residues. CDR3 coding DNA: TGTGCCAGCTCACGGAACGGACAGGCTGCCAGGACTGGAAACACCATATATTTT. Protein sequence: CASSRNGQAARTGNTIYF.

The chain couples TRBV27 to TRBJ1-2; a possible D gene is TRBD1 (6 bases). V was trimmed by 4 bases and J by 4 bases, leaving 19 bases between them. This CDR3 is built from 16 residues. Germline CDR1 reads MNHEY; CDR2 reads SMNVEV (reference sequence). In nucleotides, the CDR3 is TGTGCCAGCAGTTCCCCGGGTAAGGGGGTCTTCTATGGCTACACCTTC. This sequence encodes CASSSPGKGVFYGYTF.

The chain has TRBV5-6 and TRBJ1-4; D gene ambiguous. The length of the CDR3 is 13 residues. Trimming took off 0 bases at V and 4 bases at J, with 4 bases between the two ends. Per germline, CDR1 SGHDT and CDR2 YYEEEE. The CDR3 loop reads CASSLGLNEKLFF. The CDR3 nucleotides read TGTGCCAGCAGCTTGGGGCTTAATGAAAAACTGTTTTTT.

The chain is built from TRBV9 and TRBJ1-2; a possible D gene is TRBD1 (6 bases). Trimming cost V 4 bases and J 1 base, with 17 bases left between them. CDR1 is SGDLS and CDR2 is YYNGEE in the germline V gene. The CDR3 extends over 16 amino acids. CDR3 in DNA: TGTGCCAGCAGCCCTGAGCCGGACAGTCTTAACTATGGCTACACCTTC. This encodes CASSPEPDSLNYGYTF.

The rearrangement links TRBV9 to TRBJ2-6; D remains ambiguous. The V gene's germline CDR1 is SGDLS and CDR2 YYNGEE. The CDR3 is made up of 15 amino acids. The V gene lost 2 bases and the J gene lost 0 bases, with 6 bases spanning the gap. The CDR3 sequence is CASSVASSGANVLTF. The DNA for the CDR3 is TGTGCCAGCAGCGTTGCCAGCTCTGGGGCCAACGTCCTGACTTTC.

V gene TRBV9 combines with J gene TRBJ2-3, with D perhaps TRBD2 (6 bases). V lost 5 bases, J lost 2 bases, and 12 bases lay in between. CDR3 size: 14 residues. The germline gives CDR1 SGDLS, CDR2 YYNGEE. CDR3 sequence (DNA): TGTGCCAGCAGTCTACGGGACTCCACAGATACGCAGTATTTT. Translated, it gives CASSLRDSTDTQYF.

The chain uses TRBV7-3 and TRBJ1-1; D is unresolved. With 3 bases removed from V and 1 base from J, the gap between germline ends came to 12 bases. There are 15 residues in the CDR3. The germline V gene has CDR1 SGHTA and CDR2 FQGTGA. CDR3 residues: CASSFSPAGNTEAFF. For the CDR3, the DNA is TGTGCCAGCAGCTTCTCGCCTGCAGGGAACACTGAAGCTTTCTTT.

The genes are TRBV7-9 and TRBJ1-1; D perhaps matches TRBD1 (6 bases). The CDR3 covers 15 residues. V dropped 7 bases and J dropped 5 bases, with 20 bases sitting between them. Per germline, CDR1 SEHNR and CDR2 FQNEAQ (reference sequence). CDR3 bases: TGTGCCAGCACCAAGCGCGGGGGGCGCGGAACTGAAGCTTTCTTT. It codes for CASTKRGGRGTEAFF.

The V and J genes are TRBV10-3 and TRBJ2-1, with D possibly TRBD1 on 6 matching bases. Per germline, CDR1 ENHRY and CDR2 SYGVKD. Trimming stripped 4 bases from V and 10 bases from J, with 17 bases between. The CDR3 consists of 14 residues. The CDR3 sequence is CAISVSLERGEQFF. The CDR3 nucleotides read TGTGCCATCAGTGTCTCCCTCGAGAGGGGGGAGCAGTTCTTC.

The V gene is TRBV9, the J gene TRBJ2-5, with 10 bases that match TRBD2. The CDR3 sequence is 14 residues long. The trim removed 3 bases at V and 5 bases at J, leaving 4 bases unmatched. CDR1 is SGDLS, CDR2 YYNGEE, per germline. The CDR3 sequence is CASSASTSGETQYF. CDR3 bases: TGTGCCAGCAGCGCCTCGACTAGCGGGGAGACCCAGTACTTC.

J is TRBJ2-3 and V is TRBV11-3, with 8 bases fitting TRBD1. CDR3 length: 15 amino acids. CDR1 SGHNT and CDR2 YENEEA come from the germline V gene. V lost 7 bases and J lost 6; bases outside the gene matches: 12. The CDR3 is CASMIGQGLGDTQYF. CDR3 bases: TGTGCCAGCATGATTGGACAGGGCCTTGGGGATACGCAGTATTTT. The full variable domain, in which reference TRBV11-3 and TRBJ2-3 provide the parts outside the CDR3, is EAGVVQSPRYKIIEKKQPVAFWCNPISGHNTLYWYLQNLGQGPELLIRYENEEAVDDSQLPKDRFSAERLKGVDSTLKIQPAELGDSAVYLCASMIGQGLGDTQYFGPGTRLTVL.

This chain connects TRBV5-1 to TRBJ1-1; 8 bases line up with TRBD1. Germline CDR1 reads SGHRS; CDR2 reads YFSETQ. The CDR3 sequence is 15 residues long. J was trimmed by 0 bases and V by 4 bases; bases with no gene match: 5. CDR3 region: CASSGRTGMNTEAFF. CDR3 nucleotides: TGCGCCAGCAGCGGACGGACAGGGATGAACACTGAAGCTTTCTTT.

The chain joins TRBV7-6 to TRBJ2-5; the match to TRBD2 covers 11 bases. The CDR3 loop spans 16 amino acids. The trim removed 5 bases at V and 1 base at J, leaving 6 bases unmatched. Per the germline V gene, CDR1 is SGHVS and CDR2 is FNYEAQ. The CDR3 nucleotides are TGTGCCAGCAGCAGATCTCTAGCGGGAGGCCAAGAGACCCAGTACTTC. It encodes CASSRSLAGGQETQYF.

This chain links TRBV5-1 with TRBJ2-1; possible D gene TRBD2, 7 bases. Germline V CDR1 and CDR2: SGHRS, YFSETQ. CDR3 length equals 16 residues. With 4 bases removed from V and 5 bases from J, the gap between germline ends came to 19 bases. The CDR3 loop reads CASSQGLGGGNNEQFF. CDR3 sequence (DNA): TGCGCCAGCAGCCAGGGGCTGGGGGGGGGCAACAATGAGCAGTTCTTC. The full variable domain, completed using reference TRBV5-1 and TRBJ2-1, is KAGVTQTPRYLIKTRGQQVTLSCSPISGHRSVSWYQQTPGQGLQFLFEYFSETQRNKGNFPGRFSGRQFSNSRSEMNVSTLELGDSALYLCASSQGLGGGNNEQFFGPGTRLTVL.

The J gene is TRBJ2-3, the V gene TRBV5-3, with 7 bases that match TRBD2. TRBV5-3 is placed among ORFs of uncertain function. The CDR3 is 17 amino acids. The V gene end was trimmed by 4 bases and the J gene end by 4 bases; junction bases not matched to a gene: 15. CDR3 in amino acids: CARSLRGVSGRADTQYF. The CDR3 region has the DNA TGTGCCAGAAGCCTGCGGGGCGTGTCGGGGAGGGCAGATACGCAGTATTTT.

This chain links TRBV10-2 with TRBJ1-6; 7 bases agree with TRBD1. This CDR3 is 17 amino acids long. Trimming at V came to 2 bases and at J to 8 bases, leaving 12 bases not matched to a gene. The germline V gene encodes CDR1 WSHSY and CDR2 SAAADI. The CDR3 DNA reads TGCGCCAGCAGTGAGACGACAGGGAACGCTATAGATTCACCCCTCCACTTT. This translates into CASSETTGNAIDSPLHF.

This chain connects TRBV27 to TRBJ2-1, with D maybe TRBD2 (5 bases). The CDR3 length is 13 residues. Germline V gene lookup returns CDR1 MNHEY and CDR2 SMNVEV (reference sequence). Trimming cost V 5 bases and J 3 bases, with 8 bases left between them. CDR3: CASSPGIYNEQFF. The CDR3 DNA is TGTGCCAGCAGTCCCGGGATCTACAATGAGCAGTTCTTC.

The genes are TRBV5-4 and TRBJ2-3; 12 bases map to TRBD2. V lost 4 bases, J lost 2 bases, and 2 bases stayed unmatched. CDR1 SGHNT and CDR2 YYREEE come from the germline V gene (reference sequence). The CDR3 covers 15 residues. The CDR3 DNA reads as TGTGCCAGCAGCAGGACTAGCGGGGACACAGATACGCAGTATTTT. Translated: CASSRTSGDTDTQYF.

This rearrangement joins TRBV20-1 to TRBJ2-5; D is unresolved. V was pared by 6 bases and J by 5 bases, with 10 bases between. The CDR3 is 11 amino acids. Germline V lookup: CDR1 DFQATT, CDR2 SNEGSKA (reference sequence). The CDR3 DNA follows: TGCAGTGCCCAAGTGGCTGAGACCCAGTACTTC. Protein product: CSAQVAETQYF.

J is TRBJ1-2 and V is TRBV19; a possible D gene is TRBD1 (6 bases). Germline assignment: CDR1 LNHDA and CDR2 SQIVND (reference sequence). Trimming took 5 bases from V and 1 from J, leaving 8 bases between them. The CDR3 is 13 amino acids. The CDR3 sequence: CASSVQGNYGYTF. The DNA of the CDR3 is TGTGCCAGTAGTGTACAGGGTAACTATGGCTACACCTTC.

The chain has TRBV6-5 and TRBJ1-4; D uncertain. The CDR3 is 14 residues long. V was pared by 2 bases and J by 5 bases, with 9 bases between. Per the germline V gene, CDR1 is MNHEY and CDR2 is SVGAGI. The CDR3 bases are TGTGCCAGCAGTTACGGGCAGACCAATGAAAAACTGTTTTTT. Translated, it gives CASSYGQTNEKLFF.

The chain is built from TRBV2 and TRBJ1-2; tentatively, D is TRBD1 (6 bases). The CDR3 extends over 15 amino acids. Per the germline V gene, CDR1 is SNHLY and CDR2 is FYNNEI. The V end lost 6 bases, the J end lost 0 bases, and 14 bases lay between the germline ends. In nucleotides, the CDR3 is TGTGCCAGCAGCAATACAGGGATCACTAACTATGGCTACACCTTC. Protein: CASSNTGITNYGYTF.

V and J are TRBV5-5 and TRBJ1-5; D unresolved. The CDR3 loop spans 14 amino acids. Trimming pared 0 bases from V and 0 bases from J, leaving 4 bases between. Germline V lookup: CDR1 SGHKS, CDR2 YYEKEE (reference sequence). In DNA, the CDR3 is TGTGCCAGCAGCTTGGATAATAGCAATCAGCCCCAGCATTTT. As protein: CASSLDNSNQPQHF.

The chain combines TRBV1 with TRBJ2-7; TRBD2 is taken as the D call from the table, unchecked against the DNA. TRBV1 is described as a pseudogene. The CDR3 is made up of 15 amino acids. CDR3 sequence (DNA): TGCACCAGCAGCGTACGGCAGGCTAGCCCCTACGAGCAGTACTTC. This codes for CTSSVRQASPYEQYF.

The rearrangement uses TRBV4-3 and TRBJ2-7, with 7 bases that match TRBD1. The V gene's germline CDR1 is LGHNA and CDR2 YSLEER. V trimming: 5 bases; J trimming: 1 base; junction bases outside the gene matches: 8. CDR3 length: 15 amino acids. The CDR3 region has the DNA TGCGCCAGCAGCGTCAGGGGGTATACTTCCTACGAGCAGTACTTC. Translating it yields CASSVRGYTSYEQYF.